The following is a T cell receptor beta chain sequence with its context. What it recognizes is unknown. Each sample came from a Caucasian adult donor living in Nashville, Tennessee. This sample stems from a study of shared clonotypes between healthy human individuals. General study points: All-four-donor shared clonotypes had higher generation probabilities than non-shared clonotypes did.

In the original workflow: Filtering of immunoSEQ junctional sequences could not match full-length read filtering. The table came from immunoSEQ multiplex PCR; TCRdb's copy has only in-frame clones and leaves some out. V and J calls and clone size follow that table, whereas D and trimming were derived from the DNA. This sample yields approximately 640,000 clones, of which 80% to 95% are seen a single time; 34% belongs to the top ten. The sample comprised memory CD8+ T cells from PBMCs. Subset here: CD45RO+ cells pooled with CCR7-negative TemRA cells. The clonotype was recovered from a young man in good health. Some clones in this sample may be carry-over from other donors' samples.

DNA for the CDR3: TGTGCCAGCAGCAATCGGATGGGGGTGGAGACCCAGTACTTC. The encoded protein is CASSNRMGVETQYF. The J gene is TRBJ2-5, the V gene TRBV9; TRBD1 or TRBD2 may be the D gene (5 bases each). CDR1 and CDR2 (germline): SGDLS, YYNGEE. The V gene lost 4 bases and the J gene lost 5 bases, with 15 bases spanning the gap. CDR3 length: 14 amino acids.